These 20 T cell receptor beta chains were sequenced from one sample in a study of human T cells and chemical hapten exposure. From the RACE reads, TCRdb called clonotypes with MiXCR, one entry per CDR3 protein. There are 80,000 to 100,000 distinct CDR3 sequences in the sample; about 10% occur only once, and 2.5% to 3.5% lies in the top ten. Specified time point: healthy volunteer bleed at 2 weeks. Whole blood that had not been fractionated was the source of extracted total RNA. Input material: whole blood. These receptors originate from a female donor in good health. Some clones in this sample may be carry-over from other donors' samples.

The chain employs TRBV7-6 and TRBJ2-1; possible D gene TRBD1, 5 bases. CDR1 is SGHVS, CDR2 FNYEAQ, per germline. The V end lost 5 bases, the J end lost 9 bases, and 11 bases lay between the germline ends. The CDR3 covers 12 residues. CDR3 coding DNA: TGTGCCAGCAGCAACAGGTGGTCTGAGCAGTTCTTC. This codes for CASSNRWSEQFF. Drawing the rest from reference TRBV7-6 and TRBJ2-1, the complete variable domain is GAGVSQSPRYKVTKRGQDVALRCDPISGHVSLYWYRQALGQGPEFLTYFNYEAQQDKSGLPNDRFSAERPEGSISTLTIQRTEQRDSAMYRCASSNRWSEQFFGPGTRLTVL.

This clonotype appeared a few times. The rearrangement uses TRBV6-1 and TRBJ1-3; D might be TRBD1 (6 bases). The CDR3 is made up of 20 amino acids. Trimming took off 0 bases at V and 0 bases at J, with 21 bases between the two ends. Per the germline V gene, CDR1 is MNHNS and CDR2 is SASEGT. CDR3 sequence: CASSEAQIGQTAVSGNTIYF. In DNA form, the CDR3 reads TGTGCCAGCAGTGAAGCCCAGATAGGACAGACAGCCGTCTCTGGAAACACCATATATTTT.

In its sample, this clonotype was seen a few times. The DNA for the CDR3 is TGTGCCAGCAGCCACGGTCCCATCGGACGCACTGAAGCTTTCTTT. This gives the protein CASSHGPIGRTEAFF. The J gene is TRBJ1-1, the V gene TRBV12-3 or TRBV12-4; D call uncertain. CDR3 size: 15 residues. V shed 6 bases and J shed 4 bases, with 18 bases lying between them.

This clonotype has only a few counts. This chain links TRBV28 with TRBJ2-7; D not resolved. The germline gives CDR1 MDHEN, CDR2 SYDVKM. The CDR3 totals 17 residues. With 6 bases removed from V and 3 bases from J, the gap between germline ends came to 24 bases. Written as DNA, the CDR3 is TGTGCCAGCAGCTCACCCTTCTCGGGCAGGACGTACTACGAGCAGTACTTC. Encoded protein: CASSSPFSGRTYYEQYF.

This clonotype was observed many times. The genes are TRBV10-1 and TRBJ2-4; D is unresolved. Germline V lookup: CDR1 WNHNN, CDR2 SYGVQD (reference sequence). V lost 3 bases and J 0 bases, leaving 12 bases between the germline ends. This CDR3 has 16 amino acids. CDR3 bases: TGCGCCAGCAGTGAAGTCAGTAGTTTAGCCAAAAACATTCAGTACTTC. Encoded protein: CASSEVSSLAKNIQYF.

This clonotype occurred a few times. Here the CDR3 reads CASSQDPAGAYEQYF. The CDR3 DNA reads TGCGCCAGCAGCCAAGATCCGGCGGGAGCATACGAGCAGTACTTC. The genes are TRBV4-3 and TRBJ2-7; TRBD2 matches at 7 bases. The germline CDR1 and CDR2 sequences are LGHNA and YSLEER. This CDR3 has 15 amino acids. J was trimmed by 4 bases and V by 0 bases; bases with no gene match: 6.

This clonotype showed up many times. The chain combines TRBV6-5 with TRBJ1-2; D is possibly TRBD1 (6 bases). This CDR3 contains 15 residues. From germline, CDR1 is MNHEY and CDR2 SVGAGI. V shed 6 bases and J shed 0 bases, with 14 bases lying between them. CDR3 protein: CASSLKQGSNYGYTF. The CDR3 nucleotides read TGTGCCAGCAGCCTAAAACAGGGTTCTAACTATGGCTACACCTTC.

In this sample, this clonotype turned up a few times. This chain joins TRBV30 and TRBJ1-5; D unresolved. The CDR3 is 15 amino acids. Trimming took off 1 base at V and 1 base at J, with 11 bases between the two ends. Germline V gene data show CDR1 as GTSNPN and CDR2 as SVGIG (reference sequence). The CDR3 DNA reads as TGTGCCTGGAGTGGGGAGGCGATGAGCAATCAGCCCCAGCATTTT. Amino acids: CAWSGEAMSNQPQHF. The variable domain in full, with the rest retrieved from reference TRBV30 and TRBJ1-5, is SQTIHQWPATLVQPVGSPLSLECTVEGTSNPNLYWYRQAAGRGLQLLFYSVGIGQISSEVPQNLSASRPQDRQFILSSKKLLLSDSGFYLCAWSGEAMSNQPQHFGDGTRLSIL.

A few counts support this clonotype. V and J are TRBV24-1 and TRBJ2-3; 7 bases fit TRBD2. This CDR3 has 13 residues. Germline trimming cut 7 bases from V and 0 bases from J; bases unmatched to any gene: 0. Germline V gives CDR1 KGHDR, CDR2 SFDVKD. CDR3 in amino acids: CATSGRSTDTQYF. CDR3 DNA: TGTGCCACCAGCGGGAGGAGCACAGATACGCAGTATTTT.

The chain carries TRBV9 and TRBJ2-3; either TRBD1 or TRBD2 may fit D (5 bases each). Germline CDR1 reads SGDLS; CDR2 reads YYNGEE. Trimming cost V 2 bases and J 6 bases, with 16 bases left between them. The CDR3 spans 15 residues. The CDR3: CASSVGGEGRDTQYF. The CDR3 DNA follows: TGTGCCAGCAGCGTCGGCGGAGAGGGGCGGGATACGCAGTATTTT.

The rearrangement uses TRBV29-1 and TRBJ1-1; TRBD1 is a possible D gene (5 bases). Germline CDR1 is SQVTM and CDR2 is ANQGSEA. The CDR3 spans 11 residues. V dropped 1 base and J dropped 7 bases, with 7 bases sitting between them. The CDR3 region has the DNA TGCAGCGTTGAAGGGCAGGGTGAAGCTTTCTTT. Protein sequence: CSVEGQGEAFF. Looking up the rest from reference TRBV29-1 and TRBJ1-1 gives the full variable domain: SAVISQKPSRDICQRGTSLTIQCQVDSQVTMMFWYRQQPGQSLTLIATANQGSEATYESGFVIDKFPISRPNLTFSTLTVSNMSPEDSSIYLCSVEGQGEAFFGQGTRLTVV.

J is TRBJ1-3 and V is TRBV4-1; 9 positions match TRBD1. CDR3 length equals 18 residues. CDR1 is MGHRA and CDR2 is YSYEKL in the germline V gene. With V trimmed by 1 base and J by 4 bases, 11 bases remained unmatched. DNA of the CDR3: TGCGCCAGCAGCCAAGGAGGCGCACAGGGGGCGAGAGGAAACACCATATATTTT. Residues: CASSQGGAQGARGNTIYF.

The chain is built from TRBV5-1 and TRBJ1-3; D gene uncertain. V lost 0 bases and J 0 bases, leaving 7 bases between the germline ends. This CDR3 comprises 15 residues. CDR1 is SGHRS, CDR2 YFSETQ, per germline. This CDR3 is CASSLGQNSGNTIYF. In DNA form, the CDR3 reads TGCGCCAGCAGCTTGGGGCAAAACTCTGGAAACACCATATATTTT.

This clonotype was seen a few times. The chain couples TRBV5-1 to TRBJ2-7; 10 bases are shared with TRBD2. Germline trimming cut 4 bases from V and 2 bases from J; bases unmatched to any gene: 3. The CDR3 is made up of 14 amino acids. Germline V CDR1 and CDR2: SGHRS, YFSETQ. CDR3 loop: CASSRTSGTYEQYF. As DNA, the CDR3 is TGCGCCAGCAGCCGGACTAGCGGCACCTACGAGCAGTACTTC.

This clonotype was picked up many times. V and J are TRBV30 and TRBJ2-1; possibly TRBD2 for D (6 bases). Trimming pared 1 base from V and 2 bases from J, leaving 12 bases between. This CDR3 contains 15 residues. CDR1 GTSNPN and CDR2 SVGIG come from the germline V gene (reference sequence). In nucleotides, the CDR3 is TGTGCCTGGAGTGCAACCGGGACTGCCTACAATGAGCAGTTCTTC. Amino acid sequence: CAWSATGTAYNEQFF.

This clonotype was recorded many times. The gene calls are TRBV3-1 and TRBJ2-5, with TRBD2 as a possible D gene (6 bases). V lost 1 base and J lost 1, with 13 bases in between. Germline values: CDR1 LGHDT, CDR2 YNNKEL (reference sequence). This CDR3 has 16 residues. The CDR3 loop is CASSQGIAATQETQYF. The CDR3 DNA reads TGTGCCAGCAGCCAAGGGATAGCGGCTACCCAAGAGACCCAGTACTTC.

V is TRBV7-9 and J is TRBJ2-3, with 8 bases aligning to TRBD2. The V gene's germline CDR1 is SEHNR and CDR2 FQNEAQ (reference sequence). This CDR3 region has 18 residues. V was clipped by 5 bases and J by 5 bases; unmatched bases: 18. CDR3 residues: CASSPLTPGGRKGDTQYF. CDR3 in DNA: TGTGCCAGCAGCCCCTTGACCCCCGGCGGGAGGAAGGGAGATACGCAGTATTTT.

This clonotype appeared a few times. The chain employs TRBV7-3 and TRBJ2-3; D is undetermined. Germline lookup yields CDR1 SGHTA and CDR2 FQGTGA. The germline V and J ends were trimmed by 5 bases and 2 bases, with 8 bases remaining between them. This CDR3 comprises 13 residues. The CDR3 DNA is TGTGCCAGCAGCCTCTCTTACACAGATACGCAGTATTTT. Its translation: CASSLSYTDTQYF.

On this clonotype itself: Germline and junction disagree at one end, which may indicate a read error. The V and J genes are TRBV4-3 and TRBJ1-2, with TRBD1 matching over 10 bases. Germline V gives CDR1 LGHNA, CDR2 YSLEER. This CDR3 contains 16 residues. The CDR3 here is CASGQEGTGDNYGYTF. The CDR3, as DNA: TGCGCCAGCGGCCAAGAAGGGACAGGGGATAACTATGGCTACACCTTC.

The genes are TRBV7-2 and TRBJ1-4, with 10 bases fitting TRBD1. The V segment lost 6 bases and the J segment 5 bases; nucleotides outside the gene matches: 3. This CDR3 contains 14 residues. Germline lookup yields CDR1 SGHTA and CDR2 FQGNSA. The CDR3 DNA reads TGTGCCAGCAGTAAGGGACAGGGGAATGAAAAACTGTTTTTT. Encoded protein: CASSKGQGNEKLFF. Full variable domain (outside the CDR3, taken from reference TRBV7-2 and TRBJ1-4): GAGVSQSPSNKVTEKGKDVELRCDPISGHTALYWYRQSLGQGLEFLIYFQGNSAPDKSGLPSDRFSAERTGGSVSTLTIQRTQQEDSAVYLCASSKGQGNEKLFFGSGTQLSVL.